This T cell receptor beta chain comes out of a study of blood T cell repertoires in COVID-19. The CDR3 extends over 17 amino acids. Trimming took off 1 base at V and 7 bases at J, with 20 bases between the two ends. CDR1 and CDR2 (germline): SGHAT, FQNNGV. Data came from immunoSEQ multiplex PCR; TCRdb stores just in-frame clones and leaves some out. The sample lists 20,000 to 25,000 clones; 75% to 90% were seen once. The genes are TRBV11-2 and TRBJ2-1, with TRBD2 as a possible D gene (5 bases). The source material was peripheral blood. The clonotype was recovered from a woman aged 80 or over with acute or convalescent COVID-19. For the CDR3, the DNA is TGTGCCAGCAGCTTAGCGGCTAGCCGTAACCCGGGAAATGAGCAGTTCTTC. Residues: CASSLAASRNPGNEQFF.